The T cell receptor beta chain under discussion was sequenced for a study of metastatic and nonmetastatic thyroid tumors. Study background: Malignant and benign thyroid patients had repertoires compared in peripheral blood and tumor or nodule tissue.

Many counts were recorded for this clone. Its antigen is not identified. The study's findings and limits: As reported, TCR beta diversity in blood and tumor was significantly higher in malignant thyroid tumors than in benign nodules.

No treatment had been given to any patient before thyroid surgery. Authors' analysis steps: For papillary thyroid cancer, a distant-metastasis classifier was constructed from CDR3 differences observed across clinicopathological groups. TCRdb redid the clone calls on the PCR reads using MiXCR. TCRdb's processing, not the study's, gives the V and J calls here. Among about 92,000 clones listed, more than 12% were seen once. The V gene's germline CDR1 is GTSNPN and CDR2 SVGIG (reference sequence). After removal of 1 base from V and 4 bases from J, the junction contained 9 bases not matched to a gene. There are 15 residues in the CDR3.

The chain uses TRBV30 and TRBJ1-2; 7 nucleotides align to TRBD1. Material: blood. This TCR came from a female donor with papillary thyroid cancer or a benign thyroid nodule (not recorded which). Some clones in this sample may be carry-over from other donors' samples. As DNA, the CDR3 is TGTGCCTGGAGTGCCGCCCTCAACAGGGGCTATGGCTACACCTTC. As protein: CAWSAALNRGYGYTF.